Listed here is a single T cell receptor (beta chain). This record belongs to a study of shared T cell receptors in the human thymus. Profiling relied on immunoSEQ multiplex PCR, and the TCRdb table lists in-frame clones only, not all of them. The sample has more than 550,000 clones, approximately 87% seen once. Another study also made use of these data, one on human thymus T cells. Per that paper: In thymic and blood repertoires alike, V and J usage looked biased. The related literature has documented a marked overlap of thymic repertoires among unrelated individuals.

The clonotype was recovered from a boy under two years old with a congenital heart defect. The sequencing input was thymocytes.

The CDR3 loop is CASSLSLGLTGNTIYF. CDR3 in DNA: TGTGCCAGCAGTTTATCTTTGGGGCTGACTGGAAACACCATATATTTT. The chain is built from TRBV28 and TRBJ1-3; a weak D match, TRBD1 (5 bases). In germline, CDR1 is MDHEN, CDR2 SYDVKM. Trimming removed 1 base from V and 2 bases from J, with 12 bases in between. This CDR3 is 16 amino acids long.